A single sample is the source of the 9 T cell receptor beta chains below, sequenced in a study of T cell responses to AZD1222 COVID-19 vaccine. Method: immunoSEQ multiplex PCR; TCRdb's copy keeps in-frame clones and lacks some. The sample has around 26,000 clones, 88% seen once. The sample here was peripheral blood, taken 28 days after the second AZD1222 dose. Receptors were obtained from an adult who received the AZD1222 COVID-19 vaccine.

The J gene is TRBJ2-3, the V gene TRBV6-2 or TRBV6-3; unclear D gene. V gave up 3 bases and J gave up 1 base, with 11 bases separating them. In germline, CDR1 is MNHEY, CDR2 SVGEGT. This CDR3 contains 15 residues. For the CDR3, the DNA is TGTGCCAGCAGTTATCCTTTTGGGGGCACAGATACGCAGTATTTT. It codes for CASSYPFGGTDTQYF.

This clone was detected only a few times. V and J are TRBV19 and TRBJ1-2, with 11 positions matching TRBD1. Germline values: CDR1 LNHDA, CDR2 SQIVND (reference sequence). The CDR3 consists of 14 residues. Trimming cost V 11 bases and J 4 bases; bases outside gene matches: 9. CDR3 DNA: TGTGCCGGGTATCCCGGGACAGGGGGCTATGGCTACACCTTC. This translates into CAGYPGTGGYGYTF.

The chain has TRBV6-1 and TRBJ2-5; possible D gene TRBD1, 6 bases. This CDR3 has 14 residues. Per germline, CDR1 MNHNS and CDR2 SASEGT. V lost 4 bases and J lost 1, with 10 bases in between. CDR3: CASSAAGVQETQYF. CDR3 nucleotides: TGTGCCAGCAGTGCAGCAGGGGTCCAAGAGACCCAGTACTTC.

This sequence joins TRBV2 and TRBJ1-5; a weak D match, TRBD1 (5 bases). The germline gives CDR1 SNHLY, CDR2 FYNNEI. Between the trimmed V and J ends, which lost 3 bases and 4 bases, there was a span of 13 bases. The CDR3 contains 15 residues. CDR3 amino acids: CASSDLGPSNQPQHF. The CDR3 bases are TGTGCCAGCAGTGACCTGGGACCTTCGAATCAGCCCCAGCATTTT.

This clone was counted a single time. The V and J genes are TRBV7-8 and TRBJ1-1; weak D call: TRBD1 (6 bases). CDR1 is SGHVS and CDR2 is FQNEAQ in the germline V gene. Trimming left V 4 bases short and J 4 bases short, with 16 bases between. This CDR3 contains 15 residues. CDR3 region: CASSSSQGSGTEAFF. CDR3 DNA sequence: TGTGCCAGCAGCTCATCTCAGGGGTCGGGCACTGAAGCTTTCTTT. Looking up the rest from reference TRBV7-8 and TRBJ1-1 gives the full variable domain: GAGVSQSPRYKVAKRGQDVALRCDPISGHVSLFWYQQALGQGPEFLTYFQNEAQLDKSGLPSDRFFAERPEGSVSTLKIQRTQQEDSAVYLCASSSSQGSGTEAFFGQGTRLTVV.

This clone is a singleton in its sample. CDR3 protein: CASSQGRISGNTIYF. CDR3 sequence (DNA): TGTGCCAGCAGCCAGGGACGGATCTCTGGAAACACCATATATTTT. V and J are TRBV3-1 (or the pseudogene TRBV3-2) and TRBJ1-3; D might be TRBD1 (5 bases). Germline-derived CDR1 and CDR2 are LGHDT and YNNKEL (reference sequence). The CDR3 length is 15 residues. Trimming removed 3 bases from V and 0 bases from J, with 9 bases in between.

The chain has TRBV7-2 and TRBJ2-3; D unresolved. Trimming shortened V by 1 base and J by 1 base, and 21 bases separated the two germline ends. The CDR3 loop spans 19 amino acids. Germline V gene data show CDR1 as SGHTA and CDR2 as FQGNSA. CDR3 coding DNA: TGTGCCAGCAGCTTAGGAGGCCCTTCCTGGAGTGGGCGCACAGATACGCAGTATTTT. It yields the protein CASSLGGPSWSGRTDTQYF.

The chain is built from TRBV7-2 and TRBJ2-7; D may be TRBD2 (5 bases). The V end lost 10 bases, the J end lost 4 bases, and 14 bases lay between the germline ends. Germline V CDR1 and CDR2: SGHTA, FQGNSA. This CDR3 has 12 amino acids. The CDR3 spells CATSSTGYEQYF. CDR3 bases: TGTGCCACCTCTTCCACGGGGTACGAGCAGTACTTC.

The CDR3 DNA follows: TGTGCCAGCAGTCCTAAAGAGACCCAGTACTTC. This translates into CASSPKETQYF. V is TRBV2 and J is TRBJ2-5; D remains unclear. CDR3 size: 11 residues. The germline V gene encodes CDR1 SNHLY and CDR2 FYNNEI. Trimming took 5 bases from V and 3 from J, leaving 4 bases between them.